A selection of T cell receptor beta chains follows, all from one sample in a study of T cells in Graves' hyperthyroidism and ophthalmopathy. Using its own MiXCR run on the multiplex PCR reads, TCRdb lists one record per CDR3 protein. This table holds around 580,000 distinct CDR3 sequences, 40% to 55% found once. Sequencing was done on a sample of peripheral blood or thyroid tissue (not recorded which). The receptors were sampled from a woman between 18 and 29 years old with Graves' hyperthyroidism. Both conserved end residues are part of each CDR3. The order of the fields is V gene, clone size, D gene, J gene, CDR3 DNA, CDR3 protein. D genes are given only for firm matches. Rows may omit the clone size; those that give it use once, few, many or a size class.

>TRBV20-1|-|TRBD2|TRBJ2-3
TGCAGTGCTGGACAAGCGGGAGCGGGCACAGATACGCAGTATTTT
CSAGQAGAGTDTQYF
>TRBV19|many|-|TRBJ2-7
TGTGCCACCAGCTTTTACGGGAACTACGAGCAGTACTTC
CATSFYGNYEQYF
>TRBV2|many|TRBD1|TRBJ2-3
TGTGCCAGCAGGTCAGACAGGGGGCGAGGAGATACGCAGTATTTT
CASRSDRGRGDTQYF
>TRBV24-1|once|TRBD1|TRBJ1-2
TGTGCCACCAGTGATTGGGCCGGGACAGGGAGAGGCTACACCTTC
CATSDWAGTGRGYTF
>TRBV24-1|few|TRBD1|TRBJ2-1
TGTGCCACCAGTGACCTCGGGGACAGGGGAAACAATGAGCAGTTCTTC
CATSDLGDRGNNEQFF
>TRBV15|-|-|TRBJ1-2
TGTGCCACCAGCAGTCCAAGGGTTAACTATGGCTACACCTTC
CATSSPRVNYGYTF
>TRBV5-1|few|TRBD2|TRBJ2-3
TGCGCCAGCAGCCGCGGGACTAGCGGGAGAGGGACAGATACGCAGTATTTT
CASSRGTSGRGTDTQYF
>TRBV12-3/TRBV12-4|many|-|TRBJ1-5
TGTGCCAGCAGTCTACAGGGAGGTCAGCCCCAGCATTTT
CASSLQGGQPQHF
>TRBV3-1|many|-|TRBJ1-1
TGTGCCAGCAGCCAAGGGCACGCCCGAACGAACACTGAAGCTTTCTTT
CASSQGHARTNTEAFF
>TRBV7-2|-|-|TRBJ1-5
TGTGCCAGCAGCCCACAGGGCGCCACCGGGGAGCTGTTT
CASSPQGATGELF
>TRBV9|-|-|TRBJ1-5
TGTGCCAGCAGCTGGGGGCCCGACGGCAATCAGCCCCAGCATTTT
CASSWGPDGNQPQHF